These T cell receptor beta chains were read from a single sample in a study of T cells expressing NK-cell markers. TCRdb re-called the 5' RACE reads and shows each CDR3 protein once, DNA omitted. The sample holds approximately 460,000 distinct CDR3 sequences. Sequencing was done on a sample of blood T cells: a sorted CD56 or NKG2C T cell subset, CD4+ or CD8+ T cells, or bulk PBMC T cells (not recorded which). The receptors derive from a woman between 18 and 70 years old in good health. CDR3s include the opening cysteine and the closing phenylalanine or tryptophan.

j_call v_call cdr3_aa
TRBJ2-1 TRBV19 CASSSPGTGSVVSEQFF
TRBJ1-2 TRBV2 CASKRQTGYGYTF
TRBJ2-3 TRBV7-2 CASSRRLQDSTDTQYF
TRBJ1-2 TRBV4-3 CASSQAVQGSAYGYTF
TRBJ2-3 TRBV3-1 CASSQGVLAGESTDTQYF
TRBJ2-7 TRBV6-1 CGSSTTPGLAGDSYEQYF
TRBJ2-3 TRBV20-1 CSPSTEDWREGRGGDTQYF
TRBJ2-1 TRBV7-8 CASSLGNLASEQFF
TRBJ1-2 TRBV28 CASSPRLGSNYGYTF
TRBJ1-1 TRBV18 CASSPRASAGGAEAFF
TRBJ2-1 TRBV20-1 CSARPSGGNEQFF
TRBJ2-2 TRBV5-1 CASSEGQGTYTGELFF
TRBJ1-4 TRBV27 CASSLVGFGEKLFF
TRBJ2-3 TRBV2 CATADWLGTDTQYF
TRBJ2-7 TRBV29-1 CSVTSGVEQYF
TRBJ2-5 TRBV20-1 CSARDDGQGRRETQYF
TRBJ1-5 TRBV7-3 CASSRHQPQHF
TRBJ1-1 TRBV12-3/TRBV12-4 CASSATGYEAFF
TRBJ1-6 TRBV5-1 CASSSGNSPLHF
TRBJ1-6 TRBV12-3/TRBV12-4 CASSLRGYNSPLHF
TRBJ1-4 TRBV28 CASSGVTGDLFF
TRBJ2-7 TRBV4-3 CASSRLGQAIYEQYF
TRBJ1-2 TRBV11-2 CASSFGTGHGYTF
TRBJ2-1 TRBV5-1 CASSFYDNNEQFF
TRBJ2-1 TRBV3-1 CASSQGIASGRASQYNEQFF
TRBJ1-5 TRBV7-2 CASSTDAGGYSNQPQHF
TRBJ2-3 TRBV29-1 CSVRRDRGADTQYF
TRBJ1-1 TRBV6-4 CASSVSHDTEAFF
TRBJ1-6 TRBV11-2 CASRERDYNSPLHF
TRBJ2-1 TRBV29-1 CSVNRGSGNEQFF
TRBJ1-3 TRBV20-1 CSAEDRLRNTIYF